These T cell receptor beta chains were read from a single sample in a study of PD-1 blockade in classical Hodgkin lymphoma. TCRdb's copy holds only in-frame clones and misses some; the assay was immunoSEQ multiplex PCR. The repertoire holds about 18,000 clones, with roughly 80% as singletons. The sample here was peripheral blood mononuclear cells (PBMCs), taken at baseline. Receptors originate from a human donor with classical Hodgkin lymphoma. The CDR3 runs from the conserved cysteine through the conserved F or W.

j_call	v_call	cdr3_aa
TRBJ1-1	TRBV7-9	CASSSLPPGQYMNTEAFF
TRBJ1-1	TRBV28	CASSSEGGDETEAFF
TRBJ1-1	TRBV5-1	CASSLAGAGAAFF
TRBJ1-6	TRBV18	CASSPPGSYNSPLHF
TRBJ1-4	TRBV27	CASREGQGNEKLFF
TRBJ1-1	TRBV30	CAWKPGREAFF
TRBJ1-4	TRBV4-1	CASSQVGRVITNEKLFF
TRBJ2-2	TRBV5-4	CASSFLETRTSRNTGELFF
TRBJ2-1	TRBV5-1	CASSLGPSGKQFF
TRBJ1-1	TRBV19	CASSIGGQVNIEAFF
TRBJ2-7	TRBV4-1	CASSPLKAGTNYEQYF
TRBJ2-1	TRBV10-3	CAISGGATGEQFF
TRBJ1-6	TRBV5-6	CASSLSAEYSYNSPLHF
TRBJ1-4	TRBV7-2	CASSLGRGDEKLFF
TRBJ2-7	TRBV5-1	CASSPSHSEQYF
TRBJ2-7	TRBV19	CASSTRDYQSEQYF
TRBJ2-2	TRBV29-1	CSVSENTGELFF
TRBJ2-7	TRBV28	CASSQTKSGRFYEQYF
TRBJ1-3	TRBV15	CATSTPRDGSGNTIYF
TRBJ1-1	TRBV7-9	CASSLTRPMNTEAFF
TRBJ2-5	TRBV9	CAPQPLWSSGETQYF
TRBJ2-7	TRBV30	CAWSPFPGGYEQYF